The next 7 T cell receptor beta chains were all read from a single sample in a study of control samples from healthy donors and cancer patients. TCRdb's copy holds only in-frame clones and misses some; the assay was immunoSEQ multiplex PCR. The sample lists roughly 84,000 clones, 91% occurring once. The sample comprised blood. These receptors were collected from a man aged 50-60 years in good health.

The chain combines TRBV29-1 with TRBJ1-1; D is unresolved. This CDR3 has 11 amino acids. The V gene's germline CDR1 is SQVTM and CDR2 ANQGSEA. V dropped 7 bases and J dropped 9 bases, with 15 bases sitting between them. This chain's CDR3 is CSADSGSKAFF. The CDR3 DNA reads as TGCAGCGCCGATTCCGGGTCGAAAGCTTTCTTT.

This sequence joins TRBV9 and TRBJ2-5, with D possibly called TRBD1 or TRBD2 (5 bases each). The CDR3 spans 15 residues. CDR1 and CDR2 from the germline V gene are SGDLS and YYNGEE. Trimming cost V 4 bases and J 0 bases, with 13 bases left between them. The CDR3 region is CASSIRDGYQETQYF. For the CDR3, the DNA is TGTGCCAGCAGCATCCGGGACGGGTACCAAGAGACCCAGTACTTC.

This chain uses TRBV6-5 with TRBJ1-1; perhaps TRBD1 as D (5 bases). Germline V CDR1 and CDR2: MNHEY, SVGAGI. The CDR3 has 14 residues. The V end was cut by 6 bases, the J end by 0 bases, with 11 bases between. The CDR3 DNA reads as TGTGCCAGCAGGCTGGGACGCTTGAACACTGAAGCTTTCTTT. Its translation is CASRLGRLNTEAFF.

This chain uses TRBV3-1 (or the pseudogene TRBV3-2) with TRBJ2-3; 9 bases map to TRBD2. The CDR3 contains 14 residues. The germline CDR1 and CDR2 sequences are LGHDT and YNNKEL (reference sequence). V was clipped by 4 bases and J by 2 bases; unmatched bases: 1. CDR3 in DNA: TGTGCCAGCAGCCGACTAGCGGTCACAGATACGCAGTATTTT. Protein sequence: CASSRLAVTDTQYF.

This chain connects TRBV19 to TRBJ2-3; TRBD1 aligns across 8 bases. Germline V lookup: CDR1 LNHDA, CDR2 SQIVND (reference sequence). Trimming at V came to 3 bases and at J to 5 bases, leaving 7 bases not matched to a gene. The CDR3 spans 15 residues. The CDR3 spells CASSIGTGREDTQYF. CDR3 nucleotide sequence: TGTGCCAGTAGTATTGGGACAGGCCGCGAAGATACGCAGTATTTT. The whole variable domain, filled in from reference TRBV19 and TRBJ2-3, reads DGGITQSPKYLFRKEGQNVTLSCEQNLNHDAMYWYRQDPGQGLRLIYYSQIVNDFQKGDIAEGYSVSREKKESFPLTVTSAQKNPTAFYLCASSIGTGREDTQYFGPGTRLTVL.

The genes are TRBV5-4 and TRBJ1-2; 8 bases match TRBD1. The ends lost 0 bases at V and 2 bases at J; junction bases unmatched: 0. The CDR3 loop spans 14 amino acids. Per germline, CDR1 SGHNT and CDR2 YYREEE (reference sequence). CDR3 in amino acids: CASSLGQGNYGYTF. The CDR3 DNA reads as TGTGCCAGCAGCTTGGGACAGGGGAACTATGGCTACACCTTC.

The chain links TRBV5-6 to TRBJ1-5; possible D gene TRBD1, 6 bases. The CDR3 spans 14 residues. Looked up from germline, CDR1 is SGHDT and CDR2 is YYEEEE. Between the trimmed V and J ends, which lost 3 bases and 2 bases, there was a span of 9 bases. Here the CDR3 reads CASSWAGGNQPQHF. CDR3 DNA sequence: TGTGCCAGCAGCTGGGCAGGGGGCAATCAGCCCCAGCATTTT.